The rows below give T cell receptor beta chains drawn from one sample of a study of cytomegalovirus exposure and HLA in healthy donors. The method was immunoSEQ multiplex PCR; TCRdb's version includes in-frame clones alone and lacks a portion of them. Here the sample spans about 160,000 clones, approximately 80% being singletons. The sample consisted of PBMCs. These TCRs come from a woman aged 40 to 50 in good health and CMV-seropositive. CDR3s include the opening cysteine and the closing phenylalanine or tryptophan. Each record gives: D gene, J gene, V gene, clone size, CDR3 DNA, CDR3 protein. The D gene is left open where the match is weak. Clone size is not always given. Where it is, it says once, few, many or a class for expanded clones.

.,TRBJ1-2,TRBV7-9,.,TGTGCCAGCAGCCCGGGGGGTACCGGCGTCAACTATGGCTACACCTTC,CASSPGGTGVNYGYTF
TRBD1,TRBJ1-5,TRBV19,.,TGTGCCAGTAGGTTGGGACAGGGAGAGGTGCCCCAGCATTTT,CASRLGQGEVPQHF
.,TRBJ2-6,TRBV6-1,.,TGTGCCAGCAGTCAAGGGTGGGAGGGGGGGGCGCGTGGGGCCAACGTCCTGACTTTC,CASSQGWEGGARGANVLTF
TRBD1,TRBJ2-7,TRBV5-4,.,TGTGCCAGCAGCCCGGGACAGGGTTCTTTTTACGAGCAGTACTTC,CASSPGQGSFYEQYF
.,TRBJ1-1,TRBV7-2,.,TGTGCCAGCACCAAACCAGGGTATCTTAACACTGAAGCTTTCTTT,CASTKPGYLNTEAFF
TRBD1,TRBJ1-4,TRBV2,.,TGTGCCAGCAGGGGCGGGACAGGGGGCAATGAAAAACTGTTTTTT,CASRGGTGGNEKLFF
TRBD1,TRBJ2-7,TRBV29-1,.,TGCAGCGTTGAAGGCAGGGGGCCCTACGAGCAGTACTTC,CSVEGRGPYEQYF
TRBD2,TRBJ2-1,TRBV19,.,TGTGCCAGTAGGGGACTAGCGGGAGGGCGGAATGAGCAGTTCTTC,CASRGLAGGRNEQFF
.,TRBJ2-3,TRBV5-6,few,TGTGCCAGCAGCGCCCAGGGGGGCTCGACGCAGTATTTT,CASSAQGGSTQYF
.,TRBJ1-5,TRBV27,few,TGTGCCAGCAGTTTATCTATCAATCAGCCCCAGCATTTT,CASSLSINQPQHF
.,TRBJ1-6,TRBV30,.,TGTGCCTGGGTACAATGGCAGGGGAATTCACCCCTCCACTTT,CAWVQWQGNSPLHF
TRBD1,TRBJ1-5,TRBV18,.,TGTGCCAGCTCACGGGAACAGGGGACGGGCAATCAGCCCCAGCATTTT,CASSREQGTGNQPQHF
TRBD2,TRBJ2-5,TRBV7-9,once,TGTGCCAGCAGCCCTGGGACTAGCGGGGAAGAGACCCAGTACTTC,CASSPGTSGEETQYF
.,TRBJ2-6,TRBV2,.,TGTGCCAGCAGTGAAGGGGGGCCTGGGGCCAACGTCCTGACTTTC,CASSEGGPGANVLTF
.,TRBJ2-5,TRBV19,.,TGTGCCGGACTCAGGGGTTACTGGAAGGGGTCCCAGTACTTC,CAGLRGYWKGSQYF
.,TRBJ1-2,TRBV4-3,.,TGCGCCAGCAGCCATTCGGGGGAAGGCTACACCTTC,CASSHSGEGYTF
.,TRBJ1-5,TRBV4-2,.,TGTGCCAGCAGCGAAGGGGAATCTGGGGCCTCCCAACCCCAGCATTTT,CASSEGESGASQPQHF